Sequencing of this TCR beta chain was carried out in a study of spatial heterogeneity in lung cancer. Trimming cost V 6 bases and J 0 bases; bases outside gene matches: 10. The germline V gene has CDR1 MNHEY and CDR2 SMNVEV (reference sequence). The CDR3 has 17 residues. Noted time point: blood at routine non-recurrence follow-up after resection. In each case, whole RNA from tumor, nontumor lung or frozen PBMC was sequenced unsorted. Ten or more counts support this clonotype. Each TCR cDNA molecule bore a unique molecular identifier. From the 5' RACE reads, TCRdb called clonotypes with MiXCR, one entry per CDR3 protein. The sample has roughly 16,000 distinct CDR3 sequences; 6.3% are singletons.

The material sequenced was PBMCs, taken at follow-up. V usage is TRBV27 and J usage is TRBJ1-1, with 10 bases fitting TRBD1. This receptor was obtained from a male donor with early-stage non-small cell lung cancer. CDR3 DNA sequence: TGTGCCAGCAGCCAAGGGACAGGGGCGATGATGAACACTGAAGCTTTCTTT. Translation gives CASSQGTGAMMNTEAFF.